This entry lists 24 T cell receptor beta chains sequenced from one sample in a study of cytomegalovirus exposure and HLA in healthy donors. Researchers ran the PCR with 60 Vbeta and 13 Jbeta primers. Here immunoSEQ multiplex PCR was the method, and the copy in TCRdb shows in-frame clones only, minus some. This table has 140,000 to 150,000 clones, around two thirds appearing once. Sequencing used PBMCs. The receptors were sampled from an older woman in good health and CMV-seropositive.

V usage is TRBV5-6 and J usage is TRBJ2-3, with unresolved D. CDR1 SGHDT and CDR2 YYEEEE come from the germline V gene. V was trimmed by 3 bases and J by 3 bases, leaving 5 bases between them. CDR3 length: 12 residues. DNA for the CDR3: TGTGCCAGCAGCTCCTCTACAGATACGCAGTATTTT. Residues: CASSSSTDTQYF.

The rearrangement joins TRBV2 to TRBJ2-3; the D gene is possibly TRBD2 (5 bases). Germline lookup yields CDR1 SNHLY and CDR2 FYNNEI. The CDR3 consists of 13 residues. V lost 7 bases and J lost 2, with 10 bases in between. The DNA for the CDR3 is TGTGCCAGCAAGCAGCGGTCCACAGATACGCAGTATTTT. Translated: CASKQRSTDTQYF. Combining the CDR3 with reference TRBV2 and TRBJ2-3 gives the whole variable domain EPEVTQTPSHQVTQMGQEVILRCVPISNHLYFYWYRQILGQKVEFLVSFYNNEISEKSEIFDDQFSVERPDGSNFTLKIRSTKLEDSAMYFCASKQRSTDTQYFGPGTRLTVL.

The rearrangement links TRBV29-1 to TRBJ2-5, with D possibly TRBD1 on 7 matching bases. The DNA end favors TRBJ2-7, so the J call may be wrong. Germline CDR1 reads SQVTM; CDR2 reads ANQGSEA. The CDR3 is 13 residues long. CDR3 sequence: CSVSQGGGYEQYF. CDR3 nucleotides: TGCAGCGTTTCTCAGGGGGGCGGTTACGAGCAGTACTTC.

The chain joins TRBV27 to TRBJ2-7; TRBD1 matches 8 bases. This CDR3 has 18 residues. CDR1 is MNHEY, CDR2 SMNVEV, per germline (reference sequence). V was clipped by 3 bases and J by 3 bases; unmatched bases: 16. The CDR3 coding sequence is TGTGCCAGCAGTTTCGATTCAGGGGGCAGATTCACTTACTACGAGCAGTACTTC. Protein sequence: CASSFDSGGRFTYYEQYF.

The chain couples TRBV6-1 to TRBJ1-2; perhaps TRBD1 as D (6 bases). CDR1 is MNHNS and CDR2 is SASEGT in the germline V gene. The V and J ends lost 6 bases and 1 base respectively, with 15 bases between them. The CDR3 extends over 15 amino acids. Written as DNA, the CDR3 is TGTGCCAGCAGGGATGGGGGGGCACTTAACTATGGCTACACCTTC. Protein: CASRDGGALNYGYTF.

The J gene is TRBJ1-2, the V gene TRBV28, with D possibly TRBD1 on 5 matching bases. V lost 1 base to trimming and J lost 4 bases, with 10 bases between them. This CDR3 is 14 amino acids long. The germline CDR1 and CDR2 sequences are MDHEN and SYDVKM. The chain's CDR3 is CASSLYTTGYGYTF. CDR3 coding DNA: TGTGCCAGCAGTTTATATACCACAGGCTATGGCTACACCTTC.

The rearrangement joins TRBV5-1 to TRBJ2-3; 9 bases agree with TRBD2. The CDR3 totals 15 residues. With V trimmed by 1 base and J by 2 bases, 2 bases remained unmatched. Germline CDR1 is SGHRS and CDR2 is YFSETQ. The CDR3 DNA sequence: TGCGCCAGCAGCTTGCTAGCGGGGTACACAGATACGCAGTATTTT. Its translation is CASSLLAGYTDTQYF.

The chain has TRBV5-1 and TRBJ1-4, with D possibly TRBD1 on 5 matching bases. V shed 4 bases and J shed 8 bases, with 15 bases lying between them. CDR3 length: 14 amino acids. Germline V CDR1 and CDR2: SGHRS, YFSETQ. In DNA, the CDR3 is TGCGCCAGCAGCATCGGGGACGGGGGAGAAAAACTGTTTTTT. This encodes CASSIGDGGEKLFF.

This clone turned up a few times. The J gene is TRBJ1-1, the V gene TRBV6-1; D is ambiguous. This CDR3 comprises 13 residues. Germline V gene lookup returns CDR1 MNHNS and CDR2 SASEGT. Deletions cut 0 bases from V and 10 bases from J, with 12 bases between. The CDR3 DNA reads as TGTGCCAGCAGTGAAGCTAACGTCGGTGGAGCTTTCTTT. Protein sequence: CASSEANVGGAFF.

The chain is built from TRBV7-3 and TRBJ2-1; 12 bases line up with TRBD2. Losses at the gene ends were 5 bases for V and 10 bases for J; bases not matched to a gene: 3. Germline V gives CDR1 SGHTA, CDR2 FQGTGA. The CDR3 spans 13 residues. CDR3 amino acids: CASSRGLAGEQFF. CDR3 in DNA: TGTGCCAGCAGCCGGGGACTAGCGGGCGAGCAGTTCTTC. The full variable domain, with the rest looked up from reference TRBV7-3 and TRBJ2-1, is GAGVSQTPSNKVTEKGKYVELRCDPISGHTALYWYRQSLGQGPEFLIYFQGTGAADDSGLPNDRFFAVRPEGSVSTLKIQRTERGDSAVYLCASSRGLAGEQFFGPGTRLTVL.

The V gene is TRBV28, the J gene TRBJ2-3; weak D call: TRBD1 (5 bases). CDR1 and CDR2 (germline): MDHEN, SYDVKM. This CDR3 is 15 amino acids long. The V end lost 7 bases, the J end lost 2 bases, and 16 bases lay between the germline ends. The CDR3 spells CASTHRTTSTDTQYF. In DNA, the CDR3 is TGTGCCAGCACGCACAGGACCACGTCCACAGATACGCAGTATTTT.

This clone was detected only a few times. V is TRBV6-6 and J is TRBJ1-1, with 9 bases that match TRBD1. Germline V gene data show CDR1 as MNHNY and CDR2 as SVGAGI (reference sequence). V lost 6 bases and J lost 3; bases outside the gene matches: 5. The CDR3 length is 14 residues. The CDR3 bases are TGTGCCAGCAGGTCACAGGGGGCCCACACTGAAGCTTTCTTT. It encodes CASRSQGAHTEAFF.

The CDR3 reads CASSSLGTVTYNEQFF. As DNA, the CDR3 is TGTGCCAGCAGCTCCCTCGGGACAGTGACTTACAATGAGCAGTTCTTC. The J gene is TRBJ2-1, the V gene TRBV11-2; 7 bases align to TRBD1. This CDR3 has 16 amino acids. V trimming: 4 bases; J trimming: 4 bases; junction bases outside the gene matches: 10. Germline-derived CDR1 and CDR2 are SGHAT and FQNNGV.

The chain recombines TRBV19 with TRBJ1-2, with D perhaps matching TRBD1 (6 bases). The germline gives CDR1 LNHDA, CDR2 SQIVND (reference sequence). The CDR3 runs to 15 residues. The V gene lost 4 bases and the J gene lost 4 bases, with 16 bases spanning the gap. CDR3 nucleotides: TGTGCCAGTAGTACCCCCGGGACATCCGTCTATGGCTACACCTTC. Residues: CASSTPGTSVYGYTF.

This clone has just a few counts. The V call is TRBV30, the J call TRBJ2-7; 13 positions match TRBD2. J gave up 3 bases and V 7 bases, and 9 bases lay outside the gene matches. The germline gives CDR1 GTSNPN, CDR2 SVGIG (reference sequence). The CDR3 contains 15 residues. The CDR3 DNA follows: TGTGCCTTTCGGGAGGGACTAGCGGGGATCTACGAGCAGTACTTC. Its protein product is CAFREGLAGIYEQYF.

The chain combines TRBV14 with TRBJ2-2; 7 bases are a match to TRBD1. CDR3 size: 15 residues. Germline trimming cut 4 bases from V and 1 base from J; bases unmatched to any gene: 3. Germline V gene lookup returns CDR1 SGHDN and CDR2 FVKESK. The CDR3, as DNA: TGTGCCAGCAGCCGCAGACAGGGGAACACCGGGGAGCTGTTTTTT. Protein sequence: CASSRRQGNTGELFF.

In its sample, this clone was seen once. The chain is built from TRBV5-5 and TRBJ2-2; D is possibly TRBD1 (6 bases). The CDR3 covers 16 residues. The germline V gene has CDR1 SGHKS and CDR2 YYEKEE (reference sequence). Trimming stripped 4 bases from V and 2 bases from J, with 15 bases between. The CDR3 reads CASSAVKGVNTGELFF. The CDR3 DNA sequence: TGTGCCAGCAGCGCCGTTAAGGGGGTTAACACCGGGGAGCTGTTTTTT.

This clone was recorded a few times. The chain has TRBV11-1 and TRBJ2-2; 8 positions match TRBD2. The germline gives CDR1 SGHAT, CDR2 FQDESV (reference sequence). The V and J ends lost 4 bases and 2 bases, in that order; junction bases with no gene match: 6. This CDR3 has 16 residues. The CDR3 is CASSSGLGLNTGELFF. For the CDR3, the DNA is TGTGCCAGCAGCTCGGGACTAGGTTTAAACACCGGGGAGCTGTTTTTT.

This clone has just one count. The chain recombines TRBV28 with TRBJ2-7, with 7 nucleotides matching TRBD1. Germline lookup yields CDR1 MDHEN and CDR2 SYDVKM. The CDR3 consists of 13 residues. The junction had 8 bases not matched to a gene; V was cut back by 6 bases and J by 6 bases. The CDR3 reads CASRSTGPGEQYF. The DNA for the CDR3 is TGTGCCAGCAGGTCGACAGGGCCGGGCGAGCAGTACTTC.

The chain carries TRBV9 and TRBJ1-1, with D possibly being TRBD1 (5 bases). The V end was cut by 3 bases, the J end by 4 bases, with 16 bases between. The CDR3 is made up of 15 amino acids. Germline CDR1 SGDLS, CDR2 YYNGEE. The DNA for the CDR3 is TGTGCCAGCAGCGCTGGGACGGGGGGGATCACTGAAGCTTTCTTT. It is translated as CASSAGTGGITEAFF.

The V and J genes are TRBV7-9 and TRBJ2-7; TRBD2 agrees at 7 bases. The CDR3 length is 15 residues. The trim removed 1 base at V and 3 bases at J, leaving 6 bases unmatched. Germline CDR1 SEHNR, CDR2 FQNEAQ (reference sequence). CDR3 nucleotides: TGTGCCAGCAGCTTAGAAGGGACTAATATCTACGAGCAGTACTTC. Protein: CASSLEGTNIYEQYF.

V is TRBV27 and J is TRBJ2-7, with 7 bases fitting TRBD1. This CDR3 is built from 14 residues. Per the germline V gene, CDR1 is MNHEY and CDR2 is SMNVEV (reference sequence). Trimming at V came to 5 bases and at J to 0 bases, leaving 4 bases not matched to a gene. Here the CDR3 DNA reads TGTGCCAGCAGTGCGACAGGGACCTCCTACGAGCAGTACTTC. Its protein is CASSATGTSYEQYF.

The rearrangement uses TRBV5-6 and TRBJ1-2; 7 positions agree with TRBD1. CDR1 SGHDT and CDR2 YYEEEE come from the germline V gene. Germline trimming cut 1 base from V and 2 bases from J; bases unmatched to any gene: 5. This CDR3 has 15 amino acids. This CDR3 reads CASSLRDSLNYGYTF. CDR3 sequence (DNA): TGTGCCAGCAGCTTGCGGGACAGCTTGAACTATGGCTACACCTTC. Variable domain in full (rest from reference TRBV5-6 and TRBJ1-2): DAGVTQSPTHLIKTRGQQVTLRCSPKSGHDTVSWYQQALGQGPQFIFQYYEEEERQRGNFPDRFSGHQFPNYSSELNVNALLLGDSALYLCASSLRDSLNYGYTFGSGTRLTVV.

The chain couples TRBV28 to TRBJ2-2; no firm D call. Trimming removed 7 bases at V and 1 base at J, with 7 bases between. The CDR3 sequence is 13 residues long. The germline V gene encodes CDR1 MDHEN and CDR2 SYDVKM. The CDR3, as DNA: TGTGCCAGCACGGTTAAGAACACCGGGGAGCTGTTTTTT. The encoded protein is CASTVKNTGELFF.